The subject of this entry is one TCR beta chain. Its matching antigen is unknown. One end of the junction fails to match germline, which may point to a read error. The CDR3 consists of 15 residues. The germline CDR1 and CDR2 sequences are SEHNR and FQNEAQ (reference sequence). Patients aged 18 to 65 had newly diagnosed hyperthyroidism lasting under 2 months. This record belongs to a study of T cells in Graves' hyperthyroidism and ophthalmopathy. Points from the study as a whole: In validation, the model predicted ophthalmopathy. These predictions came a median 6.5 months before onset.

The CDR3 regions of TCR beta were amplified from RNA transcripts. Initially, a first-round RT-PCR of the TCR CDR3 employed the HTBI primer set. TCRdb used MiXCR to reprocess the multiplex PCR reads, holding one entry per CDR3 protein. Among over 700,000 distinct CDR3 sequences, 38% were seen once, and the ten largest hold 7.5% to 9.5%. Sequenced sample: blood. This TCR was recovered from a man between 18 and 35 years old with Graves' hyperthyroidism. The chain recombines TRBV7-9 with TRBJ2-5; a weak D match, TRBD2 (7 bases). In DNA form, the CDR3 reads TGCGCCAGCAGCCGTGCAGACGGGGGGCAAGAGACCCACTACTTC. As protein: CASSRADGGQETHYF. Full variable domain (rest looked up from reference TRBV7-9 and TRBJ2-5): DTGVSQNPRHKITKRGQNVTFRCDPISEHNRLYWYRQTLGQGPEFLTYFQNEAQLEKSRLLSDRFSAERPKGSFSTLEIQRTEQGDSAMYLCASSRADGGQETHYFGPGTRLLVL.